This T cell receptor beta chain came from a study of T cell responses to AZD1222 COVID-19 vaccine. Overall study findings and caveats: Receipt of two AZD1222 doses was followed by a rise in Spike-specific TCR breadth and depth. Dominant at 160-218 and 743-854, vaccine-associated CD4 TCRs also spanned spike.

The V and J ends lost 3 bases and 0 bases, in that order; junction bases with no gene match: 9. Germline lookup yields CDR1 SGHVS and CDR2 FQNEAQ. CDR3 length: 18 residues. In the case of this clone: The antigen is undetermined.

The assay was immunoSEQ multiplex PCR, and TCRdb's table has in-frame clones only and misses some. The sample shows roughly 95,000 clones, roughly 90% of them seen only once. The rearrangement links TRBV7-8 to TRBJ2-3, with 10 positions matching TRBD2. The sequence was obtained from an adult in good health. Sequencing used peripheral blood, obtained on day 0 of AZD1222 vaccination. The CDR3 here is CASSFPYGTSESTDTQYF. CDR3 bases: TGTGCCAGCAGCTTCCCATACGGGACTAGCGAGAGCACAGATACGCAGTATTTT.